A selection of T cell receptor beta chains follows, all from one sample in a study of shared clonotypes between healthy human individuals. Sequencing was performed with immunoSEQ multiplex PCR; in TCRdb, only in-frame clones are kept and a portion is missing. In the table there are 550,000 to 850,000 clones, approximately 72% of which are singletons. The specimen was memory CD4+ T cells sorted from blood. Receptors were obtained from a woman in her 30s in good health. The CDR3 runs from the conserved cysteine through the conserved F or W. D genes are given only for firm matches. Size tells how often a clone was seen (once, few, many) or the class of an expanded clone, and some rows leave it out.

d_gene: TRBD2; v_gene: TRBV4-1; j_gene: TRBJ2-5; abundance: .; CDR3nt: TGCGCCAGCAGCCAAGATCCCGGACTAGCGGGAGGGGGTGAGACCCAGTACTTC; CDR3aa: CASSQDPGLAGGGETQYF
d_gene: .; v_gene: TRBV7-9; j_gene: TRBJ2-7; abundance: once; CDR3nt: TGTGCCAGCAGCTTAAAATCCGAGCAGTACTTC; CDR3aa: CASSLKSEQYF
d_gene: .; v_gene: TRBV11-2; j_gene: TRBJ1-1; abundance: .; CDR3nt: TGTGCCAGCAGCGCCCGGACAGTTGGCCGTTTGAAGAACACTGAAGCTTTCTTT; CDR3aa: CASSARTVGRLKNTEAFF
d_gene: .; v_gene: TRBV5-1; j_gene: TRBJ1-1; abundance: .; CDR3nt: TGCGCCAGCAGCTTGGTCTCAGTAAACACTGAAGCTTTCTTT; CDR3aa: CASSLVSVNTEAFF
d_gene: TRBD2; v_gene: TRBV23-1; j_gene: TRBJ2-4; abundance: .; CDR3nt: TGCGCCAGCGGGCATAGCGGGTGGGTAGCCAAAAACATTCAGTACTTC; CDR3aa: CASGHSGWVAKNIQYF
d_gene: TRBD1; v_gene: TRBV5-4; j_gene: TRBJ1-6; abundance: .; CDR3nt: TGTGCCAGCAGCTTCCTAGACAGGGGTGATGATTCACCCCTCCACTTT; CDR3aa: CASSFLDRGDDSPLHF
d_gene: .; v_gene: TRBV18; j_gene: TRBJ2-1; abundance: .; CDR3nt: TGTGCCAGCTCACCGCAGGGAGGATACAATGAGCAGTTCTTC; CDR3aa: CASSPQGGYNEQFF
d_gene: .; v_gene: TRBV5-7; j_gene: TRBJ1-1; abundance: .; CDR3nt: TGTGCCAGCAGCTTGGTAGGGGAGGCGAACACTGAAGCTTTCTTT; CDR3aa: CASSLVGEANTEAFF
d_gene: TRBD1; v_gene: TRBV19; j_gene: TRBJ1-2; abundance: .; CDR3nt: TGTGCCAGTACCAAGGGACAGGGAGCCTCTAACTATGGCTACACCTTC; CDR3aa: CASTKGQGASNYGYTF
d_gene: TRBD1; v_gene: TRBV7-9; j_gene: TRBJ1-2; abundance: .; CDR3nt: TGTGCCAGCAGTTCTCTCGGACAGGGGACAGGGGTCCATACCTTC; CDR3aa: CASSSLGQGTGVHTF
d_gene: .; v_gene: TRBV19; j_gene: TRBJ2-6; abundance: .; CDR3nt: TGTGCCAGTAGACGGGGGGCGCTGGGGGCCAACGTCCTGACTTTC; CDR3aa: CASRRGALGANVLTF
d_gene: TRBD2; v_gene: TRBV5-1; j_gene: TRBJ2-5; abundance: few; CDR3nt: TGCGCCAGCAGCTTAGGGACTAGCGGGTGGGAGACCCAGTACTTC; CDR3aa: CASSLGTSGWETQYF
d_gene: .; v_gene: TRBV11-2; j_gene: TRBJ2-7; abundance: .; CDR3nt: TGTGCCAGCAGCTTAGTGGGATACGAGCAGTACTTC; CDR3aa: CASSLVGYEQYF
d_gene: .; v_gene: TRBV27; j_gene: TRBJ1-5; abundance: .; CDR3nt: TGTGCCAGCAGTAGAACCGGGACGGATTATCAGCCCCAGCATTTT; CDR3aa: CASSRTGTDYQPQHF
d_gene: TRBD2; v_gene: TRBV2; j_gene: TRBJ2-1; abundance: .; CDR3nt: TGTGCCAGTAATCGACTAGCGGGAGTAAATGAGCAGTTCTTC; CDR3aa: CASNRLAGVNEQFF
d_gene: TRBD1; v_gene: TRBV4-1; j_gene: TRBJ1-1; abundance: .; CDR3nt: TGCGCCAGCAGCCTAACGACAGGGATAATGAACACTGAAGCTTTCTTT; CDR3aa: CASSLTTGIMNTEAFF
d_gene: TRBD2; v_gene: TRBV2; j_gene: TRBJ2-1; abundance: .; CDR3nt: TGTGCCAGCAGTCCTCAGGGCCCAATAGCGGGAGAAGTCGAAGAGCAGTTCTTC; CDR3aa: CASSPQGPIAGEVEEQFF
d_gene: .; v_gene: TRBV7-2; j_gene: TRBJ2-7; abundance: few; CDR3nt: TGTGCCAGCAGCCCAAGCCTTATCAGGGGAACGGAGCAGTACTTC; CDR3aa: CASSPSLIRGTEQYF
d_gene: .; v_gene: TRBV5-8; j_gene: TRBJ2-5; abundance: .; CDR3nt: TGTGCCAGCAGCAACGGACTATGGCAAGAGACCCAGTACTTC; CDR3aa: CASSNGLWQETQYF
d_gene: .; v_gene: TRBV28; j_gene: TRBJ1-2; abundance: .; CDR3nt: TGTGCCAGCAGTTTAAAACTGGCAGGGACCTATGGCTACACCTTC; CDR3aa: CASSLKLAGTYGYTF
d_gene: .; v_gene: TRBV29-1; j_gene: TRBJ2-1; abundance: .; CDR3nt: TGCAGCGTTTTCTCCCCAATCAATGAGCAGTTCTTC; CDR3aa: CSVFSPINEQFF
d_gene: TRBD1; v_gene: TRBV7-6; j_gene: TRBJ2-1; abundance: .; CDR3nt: TGTGCCAGCAGCTTAGCGTTAACAGGGGTGGATGAGCAGTTCTTC; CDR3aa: CASSLALTGVDEQFF
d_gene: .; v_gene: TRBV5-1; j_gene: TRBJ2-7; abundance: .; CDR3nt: TGCGCCAGCAGCTTGAGCCGGGACTACGAGCAGTACTTC; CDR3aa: CASSLSRDYEQYF
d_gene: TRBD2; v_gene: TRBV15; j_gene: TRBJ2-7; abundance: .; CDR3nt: TGTGCCACCAGCAGCCGACTAGCGCTAGAGCAGTACTTC; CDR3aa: CATSSRLALEQYF
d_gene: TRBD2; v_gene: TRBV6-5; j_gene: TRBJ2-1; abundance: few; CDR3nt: TGTGCCAGCAGTTACGGGAGGGAGCAAACGAATGAGCAGTTCTTC; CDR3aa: CASSYGREQTNEQFF
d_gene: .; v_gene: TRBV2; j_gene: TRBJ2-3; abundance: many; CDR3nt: TGTGCCAGCGACTCTAGCACAGATACGCAGTATTTT; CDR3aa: CASDSSTDTQYF
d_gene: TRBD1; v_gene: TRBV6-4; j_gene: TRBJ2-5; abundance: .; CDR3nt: TGTGCCAGCAGTTCAACAGGGGCGATATATCAAGAGACCCAGTACTTC; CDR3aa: CASSSTGAIYQETQYF
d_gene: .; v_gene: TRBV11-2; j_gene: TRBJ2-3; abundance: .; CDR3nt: TGTGCCAGCAGCTCAGTGGCAGATACGCAGTATTTT; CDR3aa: CASSSVADTQYF
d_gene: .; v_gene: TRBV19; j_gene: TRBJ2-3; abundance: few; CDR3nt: TGTGCCACAAGGGGGGAGGGAAGAGCTAGCACAGATACGCAGTATTTT; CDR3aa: CATRGEGRASTDTQYF
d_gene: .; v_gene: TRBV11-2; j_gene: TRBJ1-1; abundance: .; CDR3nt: TGTGCCAGCAGCTTAGATCCGGCTCGGGGAGCTTTCTTT; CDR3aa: CASSLDPARGAFF
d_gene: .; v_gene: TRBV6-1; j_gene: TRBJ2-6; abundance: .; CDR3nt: TGTGCCAGCAGTGAACTGATGACAGCTAAATTCAACGTCCTGACTTTC; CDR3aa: CASSELMTAKFNVLTF